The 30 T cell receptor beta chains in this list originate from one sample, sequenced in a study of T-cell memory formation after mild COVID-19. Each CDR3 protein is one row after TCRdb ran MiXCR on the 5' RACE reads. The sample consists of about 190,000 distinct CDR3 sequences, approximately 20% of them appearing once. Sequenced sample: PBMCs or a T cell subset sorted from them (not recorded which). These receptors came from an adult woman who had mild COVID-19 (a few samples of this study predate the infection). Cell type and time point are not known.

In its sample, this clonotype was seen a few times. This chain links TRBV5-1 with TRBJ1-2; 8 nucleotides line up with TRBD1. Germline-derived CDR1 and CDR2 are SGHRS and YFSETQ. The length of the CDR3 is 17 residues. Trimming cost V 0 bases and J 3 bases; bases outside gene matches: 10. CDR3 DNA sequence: TGCGCCAGCAGCTTGGGGAGGGCTTTGACAGGGGACTATGGCTACACCTTC. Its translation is CASSLGRALTGDYGYTF.

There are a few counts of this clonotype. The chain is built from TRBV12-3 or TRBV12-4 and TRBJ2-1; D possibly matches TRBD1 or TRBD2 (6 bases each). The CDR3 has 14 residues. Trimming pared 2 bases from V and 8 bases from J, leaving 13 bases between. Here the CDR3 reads CASSLSGGSDEQFF. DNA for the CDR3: TGTGCCAGCAGTTTATCCGGGGGCTCTGATGAGCAGTTCTTC.

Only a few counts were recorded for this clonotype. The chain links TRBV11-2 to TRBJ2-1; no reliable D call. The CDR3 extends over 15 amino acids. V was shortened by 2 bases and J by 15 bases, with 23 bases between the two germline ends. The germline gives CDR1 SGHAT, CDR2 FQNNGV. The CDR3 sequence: CASSLRYGQAAETFF. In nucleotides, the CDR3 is TGTGCCAGCAGCTTAAGATACGGCCAGGCTGCGGAGACGTTCTTC.

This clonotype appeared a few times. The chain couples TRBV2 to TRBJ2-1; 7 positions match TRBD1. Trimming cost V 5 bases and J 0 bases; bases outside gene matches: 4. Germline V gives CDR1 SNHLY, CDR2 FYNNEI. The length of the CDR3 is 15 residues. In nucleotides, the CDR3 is TGTGCCAGCAGTCCACAGGGGCTCTCCTACAATGAGCAGTTCTTC. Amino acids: CASSPQGLSYNEQFF. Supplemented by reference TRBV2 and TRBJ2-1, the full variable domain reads EPEVTQTPSHQVTQMGQEVILRCVPISNHLYFYWYRQILGQKVEFLVSFYNNEISEKSEIFDDQFSVERPDGSNFTLKIRSTKLEDSAMYFCASSPQGLSYNEQFFGPGTRLTVL.

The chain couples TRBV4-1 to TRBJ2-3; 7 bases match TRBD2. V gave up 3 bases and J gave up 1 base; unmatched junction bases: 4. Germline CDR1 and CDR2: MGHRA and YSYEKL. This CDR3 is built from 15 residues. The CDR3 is CASSHYGLGTDTQYF. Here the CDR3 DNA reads TGCGCCAGCAGCCACTACGGACTAGGCACAGATACGCAGTATTTT.

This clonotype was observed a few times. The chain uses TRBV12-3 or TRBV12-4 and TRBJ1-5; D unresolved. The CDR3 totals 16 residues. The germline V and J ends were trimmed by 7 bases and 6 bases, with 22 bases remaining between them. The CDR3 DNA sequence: TGTGCCAGCAAGTTAGATGGGAGGGTCGGCAGTCAGCCCCAGCATTTT. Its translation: CASKLDGRVGSQPQHF.

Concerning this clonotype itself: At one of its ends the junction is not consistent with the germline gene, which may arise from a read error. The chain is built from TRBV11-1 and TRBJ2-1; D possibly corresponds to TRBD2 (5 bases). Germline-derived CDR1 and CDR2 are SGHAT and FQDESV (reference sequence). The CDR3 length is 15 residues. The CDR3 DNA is TGTGCCAGCAGCATACTATCCGGGGTGTACAATGAGCAGTTATTC. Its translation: CASSILSGVYNEQLF.

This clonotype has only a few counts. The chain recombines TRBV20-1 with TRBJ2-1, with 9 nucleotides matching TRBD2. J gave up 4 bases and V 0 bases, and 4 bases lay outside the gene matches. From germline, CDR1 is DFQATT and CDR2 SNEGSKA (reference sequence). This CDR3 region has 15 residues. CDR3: CSARDGGRAYNEQFF. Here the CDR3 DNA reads TGCAGTGCTAGAGACGGCGGGAGGGCATACAATGAGCAGTTCTTC.

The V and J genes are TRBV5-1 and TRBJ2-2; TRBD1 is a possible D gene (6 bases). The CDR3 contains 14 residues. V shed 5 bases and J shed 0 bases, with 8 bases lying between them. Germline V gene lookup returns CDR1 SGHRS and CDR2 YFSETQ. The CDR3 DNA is TGCGCCAGCAGGAACAGGGCGAACACCGGGGAGCTGTTTTTT. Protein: CASRNRANTGELFF.

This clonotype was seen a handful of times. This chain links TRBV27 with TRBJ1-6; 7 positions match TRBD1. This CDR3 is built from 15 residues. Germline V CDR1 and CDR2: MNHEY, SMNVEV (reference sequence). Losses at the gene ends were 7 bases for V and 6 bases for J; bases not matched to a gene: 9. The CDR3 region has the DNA TGTGCCAGCACCCCTAAGGGGGCTAGTAATTCACCCCTCCACTTT. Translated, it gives CASTPKGASNSPLHF.

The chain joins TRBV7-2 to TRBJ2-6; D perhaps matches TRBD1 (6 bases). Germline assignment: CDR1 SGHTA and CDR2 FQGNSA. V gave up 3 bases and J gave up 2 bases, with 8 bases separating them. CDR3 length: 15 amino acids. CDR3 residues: CASSFTGPGANVLTF. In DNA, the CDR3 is TGTGCCAGCAGCTTTACAGGGCCTGGGGCCAACGTCCTGACTTTC.

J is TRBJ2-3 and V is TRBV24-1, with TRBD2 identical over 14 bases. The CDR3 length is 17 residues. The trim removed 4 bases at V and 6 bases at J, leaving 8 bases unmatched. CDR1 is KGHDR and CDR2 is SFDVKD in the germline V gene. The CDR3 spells CATSDPGTSGGPDTQYF. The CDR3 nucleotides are TGTGCCACCAGTGACCCGGGGACTAGCGGGGGACCGGATACGCAGTATTTT.

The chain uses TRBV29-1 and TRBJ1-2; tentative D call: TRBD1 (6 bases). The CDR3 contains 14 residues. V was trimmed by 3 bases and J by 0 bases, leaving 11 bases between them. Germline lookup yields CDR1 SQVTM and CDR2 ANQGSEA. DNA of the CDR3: TGCAGCGTTGATCGGCGGGACACTAACTATGGCTACACCTTC. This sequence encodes CSVDRRDTNYGYTF.

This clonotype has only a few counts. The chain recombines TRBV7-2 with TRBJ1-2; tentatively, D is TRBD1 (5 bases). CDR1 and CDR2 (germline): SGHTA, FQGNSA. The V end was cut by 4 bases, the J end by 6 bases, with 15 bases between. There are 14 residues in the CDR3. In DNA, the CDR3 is TGTGCCAGCAGCTCCCCGGGACTCCAAAATGGCTACACCTTC. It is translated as CASSSPGLQNGYTF.

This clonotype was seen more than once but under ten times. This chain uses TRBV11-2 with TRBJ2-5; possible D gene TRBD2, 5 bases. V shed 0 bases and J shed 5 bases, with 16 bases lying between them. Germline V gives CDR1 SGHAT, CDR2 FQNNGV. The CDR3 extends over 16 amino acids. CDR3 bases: TGTGCCAGCAGCTTAGATCGGGGATCGGGCTCGGAGACCCAGTACTTC. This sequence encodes CASSLDRGSGSETQYF.

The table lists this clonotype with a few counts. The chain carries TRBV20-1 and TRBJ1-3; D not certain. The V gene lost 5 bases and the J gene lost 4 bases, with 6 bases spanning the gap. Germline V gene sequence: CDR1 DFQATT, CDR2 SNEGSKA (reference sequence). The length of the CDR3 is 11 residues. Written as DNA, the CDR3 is TGCAGTGCTTGGGCCGGAAACACCATATATTTT. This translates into CSAWAGNTIYF.

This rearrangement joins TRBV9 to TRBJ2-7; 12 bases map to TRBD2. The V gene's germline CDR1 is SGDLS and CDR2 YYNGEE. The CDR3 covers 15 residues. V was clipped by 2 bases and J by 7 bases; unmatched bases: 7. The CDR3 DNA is TGTGCCAGCAGCGTGACGACCGGACTAGCGGGAGAGCAGTACTTC. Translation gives CASSVTTGLAGEQYF. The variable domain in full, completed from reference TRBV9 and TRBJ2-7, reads DSGVTQTPKHLITATGQRVTLRCSPRSGDLSVYWYQQSLDQGLQFLIQYYNGEERAKGNILERFSAQQFPDLHSELNLSSLELGDSALYFCASSVTTGLAGEQYFGPGTRLTVT.

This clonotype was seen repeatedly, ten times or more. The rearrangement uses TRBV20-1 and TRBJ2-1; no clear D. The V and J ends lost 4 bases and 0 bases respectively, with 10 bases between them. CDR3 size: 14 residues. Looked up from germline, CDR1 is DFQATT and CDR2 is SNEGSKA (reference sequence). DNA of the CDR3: TGCAGTGCTATGGCTCGATCCTCCTACAATGAGCAGTTCTTC. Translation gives CSAMARSSYNEQFF.

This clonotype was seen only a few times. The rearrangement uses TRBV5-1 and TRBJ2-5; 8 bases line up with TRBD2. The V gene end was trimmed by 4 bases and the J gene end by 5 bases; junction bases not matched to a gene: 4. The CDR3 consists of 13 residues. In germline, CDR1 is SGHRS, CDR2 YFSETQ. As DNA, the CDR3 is TGCGCCAGCAGCCACTCTAGCGGGGAGACCCAGTACTTC. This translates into CASSHSSGETQYF.

As DNA, the CDR3 is TGTGCCTGGAGTAGAGGACAGTCTAGCAATCAGCCCCAGCATTTT. Translation: CAWSRGQSSNQPQHF. This chain connects TRBV30 to TRBJ1-5; weak D call: TRBD1 (6 bases). This CDR3 spans 15 amino acids. Trimming cost V 2 bases and J 0 bases, with 11 bases left between them. CDR1 and CDR2 (germline): GTSNPN, SVGIG (reference sequence).

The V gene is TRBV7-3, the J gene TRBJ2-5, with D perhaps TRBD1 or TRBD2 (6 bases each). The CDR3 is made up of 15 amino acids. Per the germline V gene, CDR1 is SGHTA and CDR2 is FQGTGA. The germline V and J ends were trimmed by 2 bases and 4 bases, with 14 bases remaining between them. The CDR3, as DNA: TGTGCCAGCAGCTTAGGCGGAGGGGGAGGAGAGACCCAGTACTTC. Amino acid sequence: CASSLGGGGGETQYF.

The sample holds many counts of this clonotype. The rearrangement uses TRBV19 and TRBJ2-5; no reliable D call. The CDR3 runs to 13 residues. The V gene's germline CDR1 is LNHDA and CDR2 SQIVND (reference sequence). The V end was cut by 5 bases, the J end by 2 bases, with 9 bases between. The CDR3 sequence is CASSGNSQETQYF. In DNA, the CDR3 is TGTGCCAGTAGTGGTAACAGTCAAGAGACCCAGTACTTC.

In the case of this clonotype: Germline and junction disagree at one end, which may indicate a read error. CDR3 DNA: TGCGCCAGCAGCGTAGCGGAGTCCGTGAGTTATGGCTACACCTTC. This gives the protein CASSVAESVSYGYTF. The rearrangement joins TRBV9 to TRBJ1-2, with D uncertain. Germline V gives CDR1 SGDLS, CDR2 YYNGEE. The CDR3 has 15 amino acids.

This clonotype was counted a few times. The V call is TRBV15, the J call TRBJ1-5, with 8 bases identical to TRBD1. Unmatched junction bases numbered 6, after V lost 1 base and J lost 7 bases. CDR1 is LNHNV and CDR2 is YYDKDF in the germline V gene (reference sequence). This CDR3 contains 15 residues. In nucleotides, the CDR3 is TGTGCCACCAGCAGAGTGCAGGGGGCGAGGCAGCCCCAGCATTTT. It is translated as CATSRVQGARQPQHF.

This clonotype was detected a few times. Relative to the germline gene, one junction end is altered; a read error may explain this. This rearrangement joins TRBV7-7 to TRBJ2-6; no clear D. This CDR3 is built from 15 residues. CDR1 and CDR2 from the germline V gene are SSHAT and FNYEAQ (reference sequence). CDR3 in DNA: TGTGCTAGCAGCGAATGGGTGGCTGGGGCCAACGTCCTGACTTTC. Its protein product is CASSEWVAGANVLTF.

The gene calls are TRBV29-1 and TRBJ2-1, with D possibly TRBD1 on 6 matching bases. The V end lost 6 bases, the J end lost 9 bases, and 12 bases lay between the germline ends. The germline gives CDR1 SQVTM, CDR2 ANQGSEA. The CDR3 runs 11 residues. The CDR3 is CSVIQGVEQFF. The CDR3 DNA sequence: TGCAGCGTCATACAGGGTGTTGAGCAGTTCTTC.

This chain's CDR3 is CASSVGTSNQETQYF. CDR3 bases: TGCGCCAGCAGCGTCGGGACTAGCAATCAAGAGACCCAGTACTTC. This chain uses TRBV5-1 with TRBJ2-5, with TRBD2 matching over 9 bases. The CDR3 is 15 residues long. V lost 4 bases, J lost 2 bases, and 6 bases stayed unmatched. Germline assignment: CDR1 SGHRS and CDR2 YFSETQ.

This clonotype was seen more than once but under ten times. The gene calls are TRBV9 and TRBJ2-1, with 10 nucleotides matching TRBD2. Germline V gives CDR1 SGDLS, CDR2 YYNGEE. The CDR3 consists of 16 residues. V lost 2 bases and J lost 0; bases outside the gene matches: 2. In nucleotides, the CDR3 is TGTGCCAGCAGCGTGGGGACTAGCGTCTCCTACAATGAGCAGTTCTTC. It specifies CASSVGTSVSYNEQFF.

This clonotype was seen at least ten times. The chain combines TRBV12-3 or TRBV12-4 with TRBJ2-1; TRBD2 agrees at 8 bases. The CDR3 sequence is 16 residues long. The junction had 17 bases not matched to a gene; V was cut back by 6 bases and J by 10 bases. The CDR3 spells CASRLIGTSPRGEQFF. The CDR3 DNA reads TGTGCCAGCAGGCTTATAGGGACTAGTCCCCGGGGGGAGCAGTTCTTC.

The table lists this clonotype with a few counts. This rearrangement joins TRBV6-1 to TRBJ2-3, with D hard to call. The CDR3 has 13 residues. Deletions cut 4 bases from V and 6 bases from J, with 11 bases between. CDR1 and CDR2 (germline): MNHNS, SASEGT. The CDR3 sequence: CASSVTVTDTQYF. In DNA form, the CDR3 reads TGTGCCAGCAGTGTTACGGTTACGGATACGCAGTATTTT.